This T cell receptor (beta chain) was recorded in a study of CD8 T cells in ankylosing spondylitis. Each CDR3 protein gets one entry after TCRdb re-called the 5' RACE reads with MiXCR. The table shows roughly 150,000 distinct CDR3 sequences, with roughly 31% occurring only once. Study-wide results and caveats: Disease-associated clones were reportedly significantly overrepresented in matched ankylosing spondylitis synovial fluid. Reports of some motif variants in reactive arthritis synovial fluid and blood predate this one.

As concerns this clonotype: The target antigen is unknown.

Trimming shortened V by 2 bases and J by 3 bases, and 7 bases separated the two germline ends. This CDR3 region has 12 residues. Germline CDR1 SQVTM, CDR2 ANQGSEA. The chain has TRBV29-1 and TRBJ1-1; D remains unclear. The sample taken for sequencing was synovial fluid, either unsorted or a sorted T cell fraction (not recorded which). The sequence was collected from a male donor with ankylosing spondylitis. The CDR3 nucleotides are TGCAGCGTTGAACGGTCCCACACTGAAGCTTTCTTT. This encodes CSVERSHTEAFF.